The 23 T cell receptor beta chains in this list originate from one sample, sequenced in a study of T cell changes during pregnancy in multiple sclerosis. Assay: immunoSEQ multiplex PCR; the TCRdb copy retains only in-frame clones and omits some. The table records approximately 31,000 clones, 90% of them present only once. The input for sequencing was CD8+ T cells from peripheral blood mononuclear cells, taken in the second trimester of pregnancy. The receptors here all came from a female donor with multiple sclerosis, enrolled in a pregnancy study.

The chain links TRBV4-2 to TRBJ2-7; D possibly corresponds to TRBD2 (5 bases). V gave up 0 bases and J gave up 4 bases, with 16 bases separating them. The CDR3 spans 16 residues. Per germline, CDR1 LGHNA and CDR2 YNFKEQ. Here the CDR3 reads CASSQESGAKLYEQYF. Written as DNA, the CDR3 is TGTGCCAGCAGCCAAGAAAGCGGAGCGAAACTATACGAGCAGTACTTC.

The chain uses TRBV10-2 and TRBJ1-5; D gene uncertain. Germline CDR1 is WSHSY and CDR2 is SAAADI. This CDR3 is built from 12 residues. V dropped 2 bases and J dropped 9 bases, with 8 bases sitting between them. The CDR3 DNA reads TGCGCCAGCAGTGAGCCCCTAACGCCCCAGCATTTT. This codes for CASSEPLTPQHF.

This clone was recorded once. The V gene is TRBV28, the J gene TRBJ1-2, with D uncertain. V dropped 8 bases and J dropped 3 bases, with 7 bases sitting between them. CDR1 is MDHEN and CDR2 is SYDVKM in the germline V gene. The CDR3 extends over 11 amino acids. The CDR3 reads CASQVDYGYTF. In DNA form, the CDR3 reads TGTGCCAGCCAGGTGGACTATGGCTACACCTTC.

V and J are TRBV7-9 and TRBJ1-5; tentatively, D is TRBD1 (6 bases). From germline, CDR1 is SEHNR and CDR2 FQNEAQ (reference sequence). V lost 3 bases and J 10 bases, leaving 10 bases between the germline ends. This CDR3 contains 12 residues. The CDR3 loop reads CASSLQGSPQHF. The DNA of the CDR3 is TGTGCCAGCAGCTTGCAGGGGTCTCCCCAGCATTTT.

The V call is TRBV19, the J call TRBJ1-1, with TRBD1 identical over 7 bases. Germline CDR1 LNHDA, CDR2 SQIVND (reference sequence). The CDR3 consists of 14 residues. Losses at the gene ends were 6 bases for V and 3 bases for J; bases not matched to a gene: 7. The CDR3 DNA sequence: TGTGCCAGTAGCCACAGGGGTATGCACACTGAAGCTTTCTTT. This codes for CASSHRGMHTEAFF.

This clone was detected once. CDR3 nucleotides: TGTGCCAGTGGCGAGGGCTCCTACGAGCAGTACTTC. Translated, it gives CASGEGSYEQYF. J is TRBJ2-7 and V is TRBV19; TRBD2 might be the D (5 bases). Germline-derived CDR1 and CDR2 are LNHDA and SQIVND (reference sequence). This CDR3 contains 12 residues. The germline V and J ends were trimmed by 8 bases and 0 bases, with 8 bases remaining between them.

The rearrangement links TRBV10-3 to TRBJ1-1, with a weak D call TRBD1 (5 bases). The germline CDR1 and CDR2 sequences are ENHRY and SYGVKD. V was clipped by 6 bases and J by 1 base, with 12 bases between them. The CDR3 sequence is 14 residues long. Here the CDR3 reads CAISAGLTNTEAFF. For the CDR3, the DNA is TGTGCCATCAGCGCGGGACTCACGAACACTGAAGCTTTCTTT.

V and J are TRBV4-3 and TRBJ2-7; 7 bases line up with TRBD2. The V and J ends lost 0 bases and 2 bases, in that order; junction bases with no gene match: 4. CDR3 size: 15 residues. Germline CDR1 and CDR2: LGHNA and YSLEER. DNA of the CDR3: TGCGCCAGCAGCCAAGATGGAGCGGGGACCTACGAGCAGTACTTC. Protein sequence: CASSQDGAGTYEQYF.

By frequency in the sample, this clone is medium-sized. The chain recombines TRBV4-1 with TRBJ2-5, with TRBD2 as a possible D gene (5 bases). The V end was cut by 1 base, the J end by 2 bases, with 8 bases between. The germline V gene encodes CDR1 MGHRA and CDR2 YSYEKL. The CDR3 totals 14 residues. In DNA, the CDR3 is TGCGCCAGCAGCCAAGCGGGAACACAAGAGACCCAGTACTTC. Translation gives CASSQAGTQETQYF.

The J gene is TRBJ1-2, the V gene TRBV7-2; 9 positions agree with TRBD1. V was clipped by 1 base and J by 7 bases; unmatched bases: 7. The CDR3 extends over 15 amino acids. The germline V gene has CDR1 SGHTA and CDR2 FQGNSA. The CDR3 is CASSLEGTGLSGYTF. The CDR3 DNA reads as TGTGCCAGCAGCTTAGAAGGGACAGGGTTAAGTGGCTACACCTTC.

J is TRBJ1-2 and V is TRBV7-9; the D gene is possibly TRBD1 (5 bases). The ends were cut back, 5 bases at V and 4 bases at J, with 20 bases in the middle. This CDR3 spans 16 amino acids. CDR1 and CDR2 from the germline V gene are SEHNR and FQNEAQ (reference sequence). CDR3: CASSPPDSNPAYGYTF. The CDR3 DNA is TGTGCCAGCAGCCCGCCCGACAGTAATCCAGCCTATGGCTACACCTTC.

The CDR3 reads CASSADSNYGYTF. The CDR3 bases are TGTGCCAGCAGCGCGGACAGTAACTATGGCTACACCTTC. This rearrangement joins TRBV5-6 to TRBJ1-2, with D tentatively TRBD1 (6 bases). The CDR3 sequence is 13 residues long. V dropped 4 bases and J dropped 1 base, with 8 bases sitting between them. Germline V gene lookup returns CDR1 SGHDT and CDR2 YYEEEE.

The V call is TRBV27, the J call TRBJ1-5; D perhaps matches TRBD1 (5 bases). CDR1 MNHEY and CDR2 SMNVEV come from the germline V gene (reference sequence). The CDR3 has 16 amino acids. Trimming cost V 6 bases and J 3 bases, with 18 bases left between them. In DNA, the CDR3 is TGTGCCAGCAGCCCCCTCGGGGGTTTTTTCAATCAGCCCCAGCATTTT. Protein: CASSPLGGFFNQPQHF.

This clone was observed at least ten times. This chain joins TRBV6-4 and TRBJ2-3; perhaps TRBD2 as D (5 bases). The CDR3 covers 16 residues. V lost 0 bases and J 1 base, leaving 11 bases between the germline ends. Looked up from germline, CDR1 is MRHNA and CDR2 is SNTAGT. CDR3 sequence reads: CASSDSTGGGTDTQYF. CDR3 in DNA: TGTGCCAGCAGTGACTCGACTGGAGGAGGCACAGATACGCAGTATTTT.

The chain couples TRBV6-5 to TRBJ2-5; D gene ambiguous. V lost 3 bases and J 2 bases, leaving 10 bases between the germline ends. This CDR3 region has 14 residues. Looked up from germline, CDR1 is MNHEY and CDR2 is SVGAGI. The CDR3 loop reads CASSYRLPQETQYF. The CDR3 nucleotides read TGTGCCAGCAGTTATAGACTGCCACAAGAGACCCAGTACTTC.

The V and J genes are TRBV6-1 and TRBJ2-3, with a weak D call TRBD2 (5 bases). The CDR3 is 12 residues long. Deletions cut 3 bases from V and 5 bases from J, with 6 bases between. In germline, CDR1 is MNHNS, CDR2 SASEGT. This CDR3 is CASSDEGDTQYF. The CDR3 nucleotides read TGTGCCAGCAGTGACGAGGGAGATACGCAGTATTTT.

This clone was detected only once. The chain has TRBV11-2 and TRBJ1-2; maybe TRBD1 (6 bases). CDR1 SGHAT and CDR2 FQNNGV come from the germline V gene. The CDR3 is 18 residues long. The ends were cut back, 2 bases at V and 2 bases at J, with 21 bases in the middle. For the CDR3, the DNA is TGTGCCAGCAGCTTATTTTTCGGACAGAACAATCCAAACTATGGCTACACCTTC. It yields the protein CASSLFFGQNNPNYGYTF.

Comments on this clone: At the DNA level, this CDR3 is encoded by other sequences in the same sample as well. The chain uses TRBV2 and TRBJ2-7; possible D gene TRBD2, 6 bases. V dropped 1 base and J dropped 6 bases, with 13 bases sitting between them. CDR1 and CDR2 from the germline V gene are SNHLY and FYNNEI. The CDR3 covers 14 residues. The CDR3 nucleotides are TGTGCCAGCAGTGAAGGGGAGGTTTCTTTCGAGCAGTACTTC. This gives the protein CASSEGEVSFEQYF.

This clone has only one observation. The chain combines TRBV19 with TRBJ2-1; 10 positions match TRBD1. V gave up 9 bases and J gave up 3 bases; unmatched junction bases: 2. The CDR3 sequence is 13 residues long. Germline loops: CDR1 LNHDA, CDR2 SQIVND (reference sequence). The CDR3 region has the DNA TGTGCCAGCCGGGACAGGGGCTACAATGAGCAGTTCTTC. Encoded protein: CASRDRGYNEQFF. The complete variable domain, with remaining parts taken from reference TRBV19 and TRBJ2-1, reads DGGITQSPKYLFRKEGQNVTLSCEQNLNHDAMYWYRQDPGQGLRLIYYSQIVNDFQKGDIAEGYSVSREKKESFPLTVTSAQKNPTAFYLCASRDRGYNEQFFGPGTRLTVL.

The V gene is TRBV27, the J gene TRBJ1-1; TRBD1 is a possible D gene (5 bases). Trimming removed 5 bases from V and 2 bases from J, with 12 bases in between. CDR1 is MNHEY and CDR2 is SMNVEV in the germline V gene (reference sequence). This CDR3 has 14 residues. The CDR3 DNA sequence: TGTGCCAGCAGTCCTGGGGCAGGCAACACTGAAGCTTTCTTT. Translated: CASSPGAGNTEAFF.

The table lists this clone with a count of one. This rearrangement joins TRBV4-1 to TRBJ1-1; D is perhaps TRBD1 (5 bases). Trimming removed 1 base at V and 8 bases at J, with 8 bases between. This CDR3 is 12 amino acids long. Germline V gene data show CDR1 as MGHRA and CDR2 as YSYEKL. The CDR3 DNA sequence: TGCGCCAGCAGCCAAGCGGGGGGGGAAGCTTTCTTT. Translated: CASSQAGGEAFF.

The chain couples TRBV27 to TRBJ2-5, with D possibly being TRBD1 (6 bases). The end of the DNA is better explained by TRBJ2-7, so the J call may be wrong. This CDR3 comprises 14 residues. Germline V gene data show CDR1 as MNHEY and CDR2 as SMNVEV (reference sequence). In nucleotides, the CDR3 is TGTGCCAGCAGCTACACCAGGGGATACTACGAGCAGTACTTC. This encodes CASSYTRGYYEQYF.

Here the CDR3 reads CASSSTFSSGNTIYF. DNA for the CDR3: TGTGCCAGCAGCTCTACTTTTAGCTCTGGAAACACCATATATTTT. The V gene is TRBV6-5, the J gene TRBJ1-3; D is undetermined. Germline values: CDR1 MNHEY, CDR2 SVGAGI. Trimming removed 6 bases from V and 0 bases from J, with 12 bases in between. The CDR3 consists of 15 residues.